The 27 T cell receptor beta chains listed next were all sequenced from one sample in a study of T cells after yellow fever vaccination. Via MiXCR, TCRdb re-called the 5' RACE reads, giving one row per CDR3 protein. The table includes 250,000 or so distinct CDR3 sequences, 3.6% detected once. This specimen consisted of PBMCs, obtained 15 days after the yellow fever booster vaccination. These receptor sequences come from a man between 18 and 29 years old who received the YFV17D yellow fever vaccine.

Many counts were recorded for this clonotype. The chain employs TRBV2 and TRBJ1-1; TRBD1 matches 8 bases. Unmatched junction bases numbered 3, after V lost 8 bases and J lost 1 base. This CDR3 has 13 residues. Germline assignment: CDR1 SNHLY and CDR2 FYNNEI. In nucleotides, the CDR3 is TGTGCCAGCGGACAGGGTGAGAACACTGAAGCTTTCTTT. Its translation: CASGQGENTEAFF.

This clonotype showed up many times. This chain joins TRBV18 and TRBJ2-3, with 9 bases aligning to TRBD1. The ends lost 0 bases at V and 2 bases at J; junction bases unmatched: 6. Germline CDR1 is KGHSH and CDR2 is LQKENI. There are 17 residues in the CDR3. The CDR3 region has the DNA TGTGCCAGCTCACCACCCGCCGGGACAGGGATCACAGATACGCAGTATTTT. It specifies CASSPPAGTGITDTQYF.

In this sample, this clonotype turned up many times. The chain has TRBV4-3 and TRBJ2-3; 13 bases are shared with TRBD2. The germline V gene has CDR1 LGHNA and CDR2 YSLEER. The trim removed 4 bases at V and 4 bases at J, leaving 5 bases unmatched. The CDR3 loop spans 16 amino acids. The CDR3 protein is CASSPELAGGPDTQYF. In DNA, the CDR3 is TGCGCCAGCAGCCCCGAACTAGCGGGGGGGCCAGATACGCAGTATTTT.

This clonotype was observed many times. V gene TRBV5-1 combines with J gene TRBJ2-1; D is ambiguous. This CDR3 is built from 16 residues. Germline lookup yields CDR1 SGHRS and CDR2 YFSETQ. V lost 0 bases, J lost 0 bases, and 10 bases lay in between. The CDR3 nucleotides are TGCGCCAGCAGCTTGGGGCTGGTCAGCTCCTACAATGAGCAGTTCTTC. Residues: CASSLGLVSSYNEQFF.

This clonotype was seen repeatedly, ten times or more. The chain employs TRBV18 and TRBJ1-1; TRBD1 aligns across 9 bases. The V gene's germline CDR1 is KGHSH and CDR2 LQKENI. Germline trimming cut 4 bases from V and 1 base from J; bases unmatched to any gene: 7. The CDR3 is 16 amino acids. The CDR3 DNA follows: TGTGCCAGCTCACACAGGGGGCGGATAGCGAACACTGAAGCTTTCTTT. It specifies CASSHRGRIANTEAFF.

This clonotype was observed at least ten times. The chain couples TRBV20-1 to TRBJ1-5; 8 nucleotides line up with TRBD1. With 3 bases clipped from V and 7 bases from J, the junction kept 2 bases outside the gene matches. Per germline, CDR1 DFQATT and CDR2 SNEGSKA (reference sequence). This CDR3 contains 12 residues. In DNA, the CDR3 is TGCAGTGCTAGCCGGACAGGGCAGCCCCAGCATTTT. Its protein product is CSASRTGQPQHF.

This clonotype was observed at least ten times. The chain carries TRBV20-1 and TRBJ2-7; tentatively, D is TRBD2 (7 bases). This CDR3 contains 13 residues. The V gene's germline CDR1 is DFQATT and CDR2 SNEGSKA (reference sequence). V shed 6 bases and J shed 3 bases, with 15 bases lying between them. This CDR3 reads CSAPGEGVYEQYF. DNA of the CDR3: TGCAGTGCCCCGGGGGAGGGGGTCTACGAGCAGTACTTC.

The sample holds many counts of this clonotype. CDR3 amino acids: CASSQGGGGYEQYF. In DNA, the CDR3 is TGTGCCAGCAGCCAAGGTGGGGGGGGCTACGAGCAGTACTTC. The chain employs TRBV4-2 and TRBJ2-7; 7 nucleotides line up with TRBD2. The CDR3 length is 14 residues. CDR1 is LGHNA, CDR2 YNFKEQ, per germline. Trimming cost V 1 base and J 3 bases; bases outside gene matches: 3.

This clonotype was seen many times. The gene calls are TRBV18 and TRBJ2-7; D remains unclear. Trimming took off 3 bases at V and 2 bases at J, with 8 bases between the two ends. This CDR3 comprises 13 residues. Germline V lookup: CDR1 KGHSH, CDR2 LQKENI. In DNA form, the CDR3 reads TGTGCCAGCTCACCCGCGGCTACCTACGAGCAGTACTTC. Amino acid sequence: CASSPAATYEQYF.

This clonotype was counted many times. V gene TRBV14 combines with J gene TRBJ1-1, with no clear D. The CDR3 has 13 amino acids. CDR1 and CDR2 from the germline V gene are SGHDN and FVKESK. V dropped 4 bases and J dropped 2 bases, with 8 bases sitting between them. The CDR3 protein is CASSPASNTEAFF. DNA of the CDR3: TGTGCCAGCAGCCCCGCATCCAACACTGAAGCTTTCTTT.

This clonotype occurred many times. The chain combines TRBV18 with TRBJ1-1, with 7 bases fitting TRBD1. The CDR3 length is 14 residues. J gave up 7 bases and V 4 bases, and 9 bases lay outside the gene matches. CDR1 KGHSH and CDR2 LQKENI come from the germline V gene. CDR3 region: CASSRSRGEDEAFF. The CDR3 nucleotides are TGTGCCAGCTCACGGAGCAGGGGGGAGGATGAAGCTTTCTTT.

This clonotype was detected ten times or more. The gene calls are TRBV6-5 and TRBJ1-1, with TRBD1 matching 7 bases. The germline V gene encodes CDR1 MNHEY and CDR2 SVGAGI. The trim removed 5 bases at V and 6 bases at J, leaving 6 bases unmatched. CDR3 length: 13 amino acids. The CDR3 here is CASSRDSWAEAFF. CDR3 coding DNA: TGTGCCAGCAGTAGGGACAGCTGGGCTGAAGCTTTCTTT.

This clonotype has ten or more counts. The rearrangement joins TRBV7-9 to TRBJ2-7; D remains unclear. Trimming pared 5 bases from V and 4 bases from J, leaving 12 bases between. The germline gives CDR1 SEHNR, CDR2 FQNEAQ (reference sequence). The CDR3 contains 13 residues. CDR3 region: CASSLPSIYEQYF. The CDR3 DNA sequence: TGTGCCAGCAGCCTCCCCAGCATATACGAGCAGTACTTC.

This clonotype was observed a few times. This CDR3 is CASGSSSGNTGELFF. The DNA of the CDR3 is TGTGCCAGCGGGAGTAGTAGCGGAAACACCGGGGAGCTGTTTTTT. The chain couples TRBV7-3 to TRBJ2-2; possibly TRBD2 for D (6 bases). CDR1 is SGHTA and CDR2 is FQGTGA in the germline V gene. V dropped 8 bases and J dropped 2 bases, with 15 bases sitting between them. This CDR3 contains 15 residues.

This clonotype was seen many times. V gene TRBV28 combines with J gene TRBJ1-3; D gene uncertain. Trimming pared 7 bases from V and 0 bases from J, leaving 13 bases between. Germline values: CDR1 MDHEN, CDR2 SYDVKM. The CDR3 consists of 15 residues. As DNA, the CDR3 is TGTGCCAGCACCCTCGCGGCAGCCTCTGGAAACACCATATATTTT. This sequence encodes CASTLAAASGNTIYF.

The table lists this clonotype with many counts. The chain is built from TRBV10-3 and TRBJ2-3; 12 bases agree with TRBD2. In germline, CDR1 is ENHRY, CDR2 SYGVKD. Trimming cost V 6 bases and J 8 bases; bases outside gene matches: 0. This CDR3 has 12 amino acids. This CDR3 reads CAIRLAGGTQYF. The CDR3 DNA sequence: TGTGCCATCAGACTAGCGGGGGGTACGCAGTATTTT.

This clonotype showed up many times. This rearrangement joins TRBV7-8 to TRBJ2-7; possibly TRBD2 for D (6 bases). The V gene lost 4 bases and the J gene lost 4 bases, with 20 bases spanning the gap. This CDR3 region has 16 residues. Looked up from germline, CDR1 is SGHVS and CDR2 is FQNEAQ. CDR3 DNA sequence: TGTGCCAGCAGCTCCCCGCGGGGCACACGGGGGTACGAGCAGTACTTC. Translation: CASSSPRGTRGYEQYF.

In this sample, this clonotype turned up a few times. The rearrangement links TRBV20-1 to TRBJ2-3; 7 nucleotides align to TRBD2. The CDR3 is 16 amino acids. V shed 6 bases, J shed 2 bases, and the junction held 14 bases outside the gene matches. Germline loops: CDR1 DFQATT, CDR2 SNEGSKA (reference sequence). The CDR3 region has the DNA TGCAGTGCCAGTAAACAGGCGGGGGTTCTCACAGATACGCAGTATTTT. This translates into CSASKQAGVLTDTQYF.

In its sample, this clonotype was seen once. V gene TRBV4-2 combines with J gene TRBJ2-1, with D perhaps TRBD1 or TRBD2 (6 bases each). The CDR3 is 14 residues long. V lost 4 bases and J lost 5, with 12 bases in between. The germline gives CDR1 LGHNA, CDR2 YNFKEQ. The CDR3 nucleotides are TGTGCCAGCAGCCCCGGGGGCCGCCACAATGAGCAGTTCTTC. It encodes CASSPGGRHNEQFF.

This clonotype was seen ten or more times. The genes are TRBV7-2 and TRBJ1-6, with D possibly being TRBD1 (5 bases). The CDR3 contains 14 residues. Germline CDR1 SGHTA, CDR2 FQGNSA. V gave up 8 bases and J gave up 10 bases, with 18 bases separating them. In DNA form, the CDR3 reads TGTGCCAGCGACTTGGGGGGTTCTAGCTCACCCCTCCACTTT. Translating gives CASDLGGSSSPLHF. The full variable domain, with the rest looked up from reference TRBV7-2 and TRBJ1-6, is GAGVSQSPSNKVTEKGKDVELRCDPISGHTALYWYRQSLGQGLEFLIYFQGNSAPDKSGLPSDRFSAERTGGSVSTLTIQRTQQEDSAVYLCASDLGGSSSPLHFGNGTRLTVT.

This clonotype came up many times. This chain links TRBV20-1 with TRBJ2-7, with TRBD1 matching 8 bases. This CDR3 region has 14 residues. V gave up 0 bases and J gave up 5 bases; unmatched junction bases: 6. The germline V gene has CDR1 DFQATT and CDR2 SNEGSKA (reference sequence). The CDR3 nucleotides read TGCAGTGCTAGAGATTCCCAGGGGGCCGACGAGCAGTACGTC. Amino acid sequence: CSARDSQGADEQYV.

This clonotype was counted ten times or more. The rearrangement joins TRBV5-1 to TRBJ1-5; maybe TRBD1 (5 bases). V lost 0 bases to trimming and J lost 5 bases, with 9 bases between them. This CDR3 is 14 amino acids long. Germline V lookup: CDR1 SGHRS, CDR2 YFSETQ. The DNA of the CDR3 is TGCGCCAGCAGCTTGGGGGACTTAGATCAGCCCCAGCATTTT. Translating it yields CASSLGDLDQPQHF.

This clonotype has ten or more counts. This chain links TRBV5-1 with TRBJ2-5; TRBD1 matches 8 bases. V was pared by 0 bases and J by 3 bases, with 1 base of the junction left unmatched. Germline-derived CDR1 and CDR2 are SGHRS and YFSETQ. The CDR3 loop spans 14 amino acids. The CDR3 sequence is CASSLAGGEETQYF. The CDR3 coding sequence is TGCGCCAGCAGCTTGGCAGGGGGCGAAGAGACCCAGTACTTC.

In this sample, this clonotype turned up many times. The CDR3 loop reads CASSQVFTGLYYGYTF. As DNA, the CDR3 is TGCGCCAGCAGCCAAGTGTTCACAGGGCTTTACTATGGCTACACCTTC. This chain joins TRBV4-1 and TRBJ1-2, with D tentatively TRBD1 (6 bases). The V gene lost 1 base and the J gene lost 3 bases, with 15 bases spanning the gap. This CDR3 is 16 amino acids long. Germline loops: CDR1 MGHRA, CDR2 YSYEKL.

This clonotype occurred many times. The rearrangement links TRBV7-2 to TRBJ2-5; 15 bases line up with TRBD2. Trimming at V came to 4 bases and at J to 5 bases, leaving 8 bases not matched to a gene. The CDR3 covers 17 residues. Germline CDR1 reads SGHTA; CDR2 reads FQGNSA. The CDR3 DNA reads TGTGCCAGCAGCTCGGGACTAGCGGGGGGTCCACGGGAGACCCAGTACTTC. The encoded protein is CASSSGLAGGPRETQYF.

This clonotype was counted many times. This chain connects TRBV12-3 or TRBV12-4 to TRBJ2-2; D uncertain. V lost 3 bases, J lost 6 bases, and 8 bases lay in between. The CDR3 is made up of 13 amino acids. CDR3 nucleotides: TGTGCCAGCAGTTTCGAGGTTCCCGGGGAGCTGTTTTTT. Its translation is CASSFEVPGELFF.

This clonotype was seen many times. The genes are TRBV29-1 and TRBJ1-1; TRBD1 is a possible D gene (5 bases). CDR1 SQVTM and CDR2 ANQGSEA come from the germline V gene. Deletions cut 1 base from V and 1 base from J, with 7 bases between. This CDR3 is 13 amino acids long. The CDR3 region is CSVEGGQNTEAFF. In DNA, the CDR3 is TGCAGCGTTGAAGGGGGCCAGAACACTGAAGCTTTCTTT.